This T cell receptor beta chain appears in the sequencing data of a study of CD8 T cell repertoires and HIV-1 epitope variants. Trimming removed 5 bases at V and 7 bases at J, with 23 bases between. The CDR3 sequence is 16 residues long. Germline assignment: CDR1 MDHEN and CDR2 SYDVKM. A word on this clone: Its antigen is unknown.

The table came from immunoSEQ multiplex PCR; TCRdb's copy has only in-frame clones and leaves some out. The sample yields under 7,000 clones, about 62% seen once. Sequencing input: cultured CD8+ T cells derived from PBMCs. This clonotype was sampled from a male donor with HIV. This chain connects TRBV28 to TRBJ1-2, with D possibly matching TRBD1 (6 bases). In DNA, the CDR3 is TGTGCCAGCAGTGCGCCCAACGTGGACAGCCTCAGTGGCTACACCTTC. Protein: CASSAPNVDSLSGYTF.